Below are 20 T cell receptor beta chains sequenced from a single sample in a study of memory CD4+ T cells and cytomegalovirus serostatus. The sort gate was single viable CD3+CD4+CD8-CD45RO+ cells for memory CD4+ T cells. The table came from immunoSEQ multiplex PCR; TCRdb's copy has only in-frame clones and leaves some out. Among approximately 92,000 clones listed, 80% were seen once. The sequenced material came from memory CD4+ T cells from blood. These TCRs come from an adult in good health and CMV-seropositive.

The chain carries TRBV13 and TRBJ2-5; D perhaps matches TRBD1 (6 bases). Germline loops: CDR1 PRHDT, CDR2 FYEKMQ (reference sequence). This CDR3 contains 12 residues. Trimming stripped 5 bases from V and 4 bases from J, with 8 bases between. The CDR3 is CASSQGRETQYF. In DNA form, the CDR3 reads TGTGCCAGCAGCCAGGGGAGAGAGACCCAGTACTTC.

V usage is TRBV6-4 and J usage is TRBJ1-1; no clear D gene. V was trimmed by 6 bases and J by 0 bases, leaving 8 bases between them. The CDR3 is made up of 13 amino acids. CDR1 is MRHNA, CDR2 SNTAGT, per germline. The CDR3 bases are TGTGCCAGCAGCCGGACGGTGAACACTGAAGCTTTCTTT. Protein product: CASSRTVNTEAFF.

The chain joins TRBV6-5 to TRBJ2-7; D call uncertain. The V and J ends lost 0 bases and 0 bases respectively, with 6 bases between them. The CDR3 runs 14 residues. Per germline, CDR1 MNHEY and CDR2 SVGAGI. In DNA form, the CDR3 reads TGTGCCAGCAGTTACTCGAGATTCTCCTACGAGCAGTACTTC. This gives the protein CASSYSRFSYEQYF.

The chain uses TRBV28 and TRBJ1-4; D is unresolved. V lost 0 bases and J 5 bases, leaving 4 bases between the germline ends. CDR3 size: 13 residues. Per the germline V gene, CDR1 is MDHEN and CDR2 is SYDVKM. CDR3 DNA sequence: TGTGCCAGCAGTTTATGGGGGAATGAAAAACTGTTTTTT. Residues: CASSLWGNEKLFF.

The V gene is TRBV9, the J gene TRBJ2-2; no firm D call. This CDR3 is built from 13 residues. The V end lost 5 bases, the J end lost 8 bases, and 13 bases lay between the germline ends. Germline V gives CDR1 SGDLS, CDR2 YYNGEE. The CDR3 DNA reads TGTGCCAGCAGTAATATTTATTCTGGGGAGCTGTTTTTT. Amino acid sequence: CASSNIYSGELFF.

The chain has TRBV28 and TRBJ2-7; 7 bases match TRBD2. The CDR3 covers 13 residues. The V and J ends lost 8 bases and 4 bases, in that order; junction bases with no gene match: 8. CDR1 is MDHEN, CDR2 SYDVKM, per germline. CDR3 DNA: TGTGCCAGCTGCCTGGGAGGGACTTACGAGCAGTACTTC. Translating gives CASCLGGTYEQYF.

CDR3 nucleotide sequence: TGTGCCAGCAGCCAGACTAACCCGTGGACCGGGGAGCTGTTTTTT. Encoded protein: CASSQTNPWTGELFF. The chain has TRBV28 and TRBJ2-2; the D gene is possibly TRBD2 (5 bases). CDR3 size: 15 residues. V shed 6 bases and J shed 5 bases, with 16 bases lying between them. Germline CDR1 MDHEN, CDR2 SYDVKM.

The chain has TRBV30 and TRBJ2-6, with D possibly TRBD2 on 5 matching bases. V was cut by 2 bases and J by 3 bases, with 8 bases left in between. The CDR3 has 14 amino acids. Germline CDR1 and CDR2: GTSNPN and SVGIG (reference sequence). The CDR3 loop reads CAWSRGLGANVLTF. The CDR3 DNA sequence: TGTGCCTGGAGTCGGGGTCTTGGGGCCAACGTCCTGACTTTC.

This clone appeared once. The identical CDR3 is also encoded by other nucleotide sequences in the sample. The chain combines TRBV2 with TRBJ2-7; 11 bases are a match to TRBD1. Germline CDR1 is SNHLY and CDR2 is FYNNEI. The junction had 2 bases not matched to a gene; V was cut back by 6 bases and J by 1 base. There are 14 residues in the CDR3. The CDR3 region has the DNA TGTGCCAGCAGCGGACAGGGGGCGTCCTACGAGCAGTACTTC. This codes for CASSGQGASYEQYF.

The rearrangement links TRBV7-3 to TRBJ2-1, with 12 bases matching TRBD2. Germline V gene lookup returns CDR1 SGHTA and CDR2 FQGTGA. The CDR3 length is 20 residues. The ends lost 2 bases at V and 5 bases at J; junction bases unmatched: 16. The CDR3 sequence is CASSLGDRWASGRGDNEQFF. The CDR3 nucleotides are TGTGCCAGCAGCTTAGGGGACCGTTGGGCTAGCGGGAGGGGGGACAATGAGCAGTTCTTC.

V usage is TRBV6-5 and J usage is TRBJ2-2, with D possibly TRBD2 on 7 matching bases. The CDR3 has 15 amino acids. Trimming removed 3 bases from V and 3 bases from J, with 11 bases in between. CDR1 is MNHEY and CDR2 is SVGAGI in the germline V gene. The CDR3 loop reads CASSYRGAYTGELFF. CDR3 bases: TGTGCCAGCAGTTATCGGGGGGCGTACACCGGGGAGCTGTTTTTT.

J is TRBJ2-7 and V is TRBV28; D is uncertain. Trimming left V 5 bases short and J 10 bases short, with 12 bases between. This CDR3 is 11 amino acids long. Germline V gene data show CDR1 as MDHEN and CDR2 as SYDVKM. Written as DNA, the CDR3 is TGTGCCAGCAGTCTCTTCGAGTCCCAGTACTTC. Translated: CASSLFESQYF.

The chain uses TRBV6-5 and TRBJ1-4, with D perhaps matching TRBD1 (6 bases). From germline, CDR1 is MNHEY and CDR2 SVGAGI. The CDR3 contains 16 residues. V was cut by 3 bases and J by 4 bases, with 15 bases left in between. CDR3 region: CASSYGGGLGNEKLFF. CDR3 sequence (DNA): TGTGCCAGCAGTTATGGCGGGGGGCTGGGTAATGAAAAACTGTTTTTT.

V is TRBV27 and J is TRBJ2-7, with D perhaps matching TRBD2 (5 bases). The CDR3 covers 14 residues. Germline V CDR1 and CDR2: MNHEY, SMNVEV (reference sequence). With 6 bases removed from V and 0 bases from J, the gap between germline ends came to 12 bases. CDR3 sequence (DNA): TGTGCCAGCAGGGGGTTGGGGAGCTCCTACGAGCAGTACTTC. This encodes CASRGLGSSYEQYF.

J is TRBJ2-1 and V is TRBV11-3, with D perhaps TRBD2 (6 bases). With 2 bases removed from V and 7 bases from J, the gap between germline ends came to 12 bases. Germline CDR1 is SGHNT and CDR2 is YENEEA. The CDR3 runs to 14 residues. The CDR3 bases are TGTGCCAGCAGCTTAACCTCAAGCGGGAATGAGCAGTTCTTC. This translates into CASSLTSSGNEQFF. Variable domain in full (rest from reference TRBV11-3 and TRBJ2-1): EAGVVQSPRYKIIEKKQPVAFWCNPISGHNTLYWYLQNLGQGPELLIRYENEEAVDDSQLPKDRFSAERLKGVDSTLKIQPAELGDSAVYLCASSLTSSGNEQFFGPGTRLTVL.

The chain uses TRBV28 and TRBJ2-1; 12 bases agree with TRBD2. J lost 9 bases, V lost 5 bases, and 8 bases had no gene match. This CDR3 has 15 residues. CDR1 is MDHEN, CDR2 SYDVKM, per germline. The CDR3 DNA sequence: TGTGCCAGCAGTACTCCTAGCGGGAGGGCCTTTGAGCAGTTCTTC. It translates to CASSTPSGRAFEQFF.

This clone was counted a single time. V and J are TRBV14 and TRBJ2-7, with a tentative D call TRBD2 (5 bases). Germline V lookup: CDR1 SGHDN, CDR2 FVKESK. The CDR3 consists of 14 residues. With 4 bases removed from V and 2 bases from J, the gap between germline ends came to 12 bases. CDR3 sequence: CASSLFVGAYEQYF. The CDR3 DNA is TGTGCCAGCAGCCTTTTCGTGGGAGCCTACGAGCAGTACTTC.

This clone was recorded once. The gene calls are TRBV28 and TRBJ2-7, with TRBD1 matching over 9 bases. Germline V lookup: CDR1 MDHEN, CDR2 SYDVKM. V lost 6 bases to trimming and J lost 1 base; unmatched junction nucleotides: 7. This CDR3 is 15 amino acids long. The CDR3 region is CASRELGTGSYEQYF. CDR3 in DNA: TGTGCCAGCAGGGAATTGGGGACAGGGTCCTACGAGCAGTACTTC.

The rearrangement joins TRBV2 to TRBJ2-2, with TRBD1 matching 8 bases. This CDR3 is 14 amino acids long. From germline, CDR1 is SNHLY and CDR2 FYNNEI. The V segment lost 9 bases and the J segment 2 bases; nucleotides outside the gene matches: 5. The CDR3 bases are TGTGCCAGTAGGGGACAGGTCAACACCGGGGAGCTGTTTTTT. It specifies CASRGQVNTGELFF. Complete variable domain (other parts from reference TRBV2 and TRBJ2-2): EPEVTQTPSHQVTQMGQEVILRCVPISNHLYFYWYRQILGQKVEFLVSFYNNEISEKSEIFDDQFSVERPDGSNFTLKIRSTKLEDSAMYFCASRGQVNTGELFFGEGSRLTVL.

The chain has TRBV6-5 and TRBJ1-1; D call uncertain. Germline V gene lookup returns CDR1 MNHEY and CDR2 SVGAGI. The CDR3 loop spans 13 amino acids. Deletions cut 6 bases from V and 0 bases from J, with 8 bases between. CDR3 sequence (DNA): TGTGCCAGCAGAGCCATCATGAACACTGAAGCTTTCTTT. It translates to CASRAIMNTEAFF.